This TCR beta chain stems from a study of blood T cell repertoires in COVID-19. Across the whole study: Acute-phase and convalescent COVID-19 samples originated in the United States, Italy and Spain. PBMCs, B-cell-depleted T cells, or T cells provided the cDNA or gDNA that made up the material.

In the original workflow: Reference gene primer amplification yielded estimated nucleated cell counts. Only in-frame clones appear in the TCRdb table, and some are missing; sequencing was by immunoSEQ multiplex PCR. The V and J calls and clone size were taken over from that table, and D and trimming were inferred from the DNA. The data show 120,000 to 150,000 clones, around 87% seen once. Germline CDR1 LGHNA, CDR2 YNFKEQ. The germline V and J ends were trimmed by 0 bases and 10 bases, with 13 bases remaining between them. CDR3 length equals 14 residues. Specimen: peripheral blood. This chain connects TRBV4-2 to TRBJ2-4, with D tentatively TRBD1 (6 bases). The source is a woman between 45 and 60 years old with active or convalescent COVID-19. Here the CDR3 reads CASSQDRGHPIQYF. The CDR3 DNA sequence: TGTGCCAGCAGCCAAGATAGGGGACACCCAATTCAGTACTTC.